This TCR beta chain appears in the sequencing data of a study of CD8 T cells in Susac syndrome (dated by TCRdb to between 2018 and 2020). Turning to the overall study: Whether CD8+ T cell activation and differentiation in Susac syndrome was antigen driven was tested using repertoire sequencing. CD8+ T cell repertoire clonality was compared between approximately 12 healthy donors, some 14 Susac syndrome patients and 15 multiple sclerosis patients. General findings and caveats noted by the study authors: The number of individuals in the TCR sequencing and HLA analysis was recognized as being relatively small.

A single count supports this clonotype. Its cognate antigen has yet to be identified. No much larger clone exists at a distance of one base, and base qualities are not known. Weak support is all one read offers. RNA was extracted with the RNeasy kit and about 0.45 to 1 ug was reverse transcribed using random hexamers. The immunoSEQ multiplex PCR assay, covering 54 Vbeta and 13 Jbeta segments, was used to amplify TCR beta CDR3 regions. Bias from PCR amplification was corrected by using a synthetic template baseline for primer optimization and for computational correction. Processing in the source paper ran as follows. Reads were assigned to V, D and J genes according to IMGT and analyzed in immunoSEQ Analyzer, with only productive sequences retained. To calculate clonality, Shannon entropy was normalized by log2 of the number of productive unique sequences and then subtracted from one. For each patient and control, public and private clones were evaluated among the 100 most prevalent clones. A clone was defined as Susac-specific if it was absent from the healthy and MS cohorts, from about 1,100 published viral clones and from other ImmuneACCESS disease sequences. Using fastp trimming at Q25 and MiXCR clonotype assembly, TCRdb reanalyzed the public sequencing data and kept in-frame beta chains. Here each entry gathers all rows of one CDR3 protein and keeps the most common genes and DNA. TCRdb, rather than the study authors, made the V and J calls. The sample includes tens of thousands of distinct CDR3 sequences, with just over 90% observed a single time. Roughly 0.2% of the sample is held by the ten biggest clonotypes.

Spanning cysteine to phenylalanine, the CDR3 consists of 17 amino acids. Only the CDR3 DNA is retained, 51 bases long and in frame from the first base. The junction carries 25 bases between V and J, which are trimmed by 5 bases and 6 bases respectively. For CDR1 and CDR2, the germline V gene lists MNHNS and SASEGT. Peripheral blood CD8+ and CD4+ T cells from healthy donors, Susac syndrome patients and multiple sclerosis patients were profiled by high-throughput TCR beta sequencing. The healthy donors served as controls matched for age and sex. Bulk CD8+ and CD4+ T cells were purified by magnetic negative isolation, whereas CD8+ TEMRA cells were enriched by FACS. Blood was drawn into EDTA tubes, processed within 24 hours, and PBMCs were isolated by density gradient centrifugation. PBMCs intended for TCR sequencing were cryopreserved in liquid nitrogen and were subsequently thawed in a 37 degrees C water bath. The sorted or isolated CD4+, CD8+ and CD8+ TEMRA cells had a purity of 90% or higher.

The material sequenced was CD8+ T cells from PBMCs. This receptor was obtained from a human donor in good health. The sequence links TRBV6-1 to TRBJ1-1; too little of a D gene remains to name it. In nucleotide form, the sequence is TGTGCCAGCAGTCCAATCCCCCCAGAAGGTACTCTAGCTGAAGCTTTCTTT. Its translation reads: CASSPIPPEGTLAEAFF.